This TCR beta chain was found in a study of OX40 agonist ivuxolimab in advanced cancers. Background for the entire study: Ivuxolimab was a fully human IgG2 agonistic monoclonal antibody targeting the costimulatory receptor OX40 (CD134). A male proportion of 82.7% and a mean age of approximately 61 years, ranging from roughly 23 to 85, were recorded for the dose-escalation cohort. Intravenous ivuxolimab was administered to patients every 2 weeks at six dose levels: 0.01, 0.1, 0.3, 1.5, 3 and 10 mg/kg. Partial responses occurred in three dose-escalation patients: two with cutaneous melanoma and one with hepatocellular carcinoma. The paper reports the monotherapy dose-escalation portion (N of about 56 patients) of the phase I ivuxolimab trial. Peripheral TCRbeta sequencing was intended to test whether TCR sequence diversity was altered and clonal T-cell expansion was caused by ivuxolimab. Of the approximately 50 dose-escalation patients, hepatocellular carcinoma was present in 19, melanoma in approximately 15, renal cell carcinoma in 9 and head and neck cancer in 9. Patients were allowed to have had prior anti-PD-1, anti-PD-L1 or anti-CTLA-4 therapy, and about 40% of the dose-escalation patients had been treated with checkpoint inhibitors. Overall results and qualifications from the work: After ivuxolimab, CD8+ T cells had more expanded clones than CD4+ T cells on average. Low levels of normalized T-cell clonal expansion were also shown by some nonresponding patients. The antigen specificity of the peripheral T cells that underwent clonal expansion was not determined. At doses of 0.1 to 3.0 mg/kg, clonal expansion of both CD4+ and CD8+ blood T cells was observed from baseline to week 6. In partial responders in the 0.1-3.0 mg/kg groups, normalized peripheral clonal expansion was found to be among the lowest, especially among CD8+ T cells.

The CDR3 numbers 14 residues from cysteine through phenylalanine. Solely the CDR3 DNA is kept, with 42 bases framed from the first base. The germline V gene supplies CDR1 LGHNA and CDR2 YNFKEQ. Germline trimming: 5 bases from V, 7 bases from J; junction bases outside gene matches: 10. Genomic DNA was extracted from sorted cells for sequencing of the TCRbeta CDR3 region. TCRbeta CDR3 regions were sequenced using the immunoSEQ Assay. This immuneACCESS table, as held by TCRdb, lists in-frame sequences with V and J called but not all clones. Of the missing ones, under half trace to an unresolved V gene in checked studies; the others have no known cause. Recorded for this sample are some 30,000 clones; around nine tenths of them occurred a single time. The leading ten clones occupy approximately 9% of the sample. The trial excluded patients who had a history of autoimmune disease or were on systemic immunosuppression. Peripheral blood for TCR sequencing was collected from all dose cohorts at baseline, on cycle 4 day 1, and on cycle 7 day 1. The samples were taken from a phase I, first-in-human, multicenter, open-label dose-escalation trial of ivuxolimab. Adults with locally advanced or metastatic melanoma, renal cell, hepatocellular, or head and neck squamous cell carcinoma were enrolled in the trial. Before TCR sequencing, CD4+ and CD8+ T cells were separately sorted from peripheral blood.

This clone was observed a single time. It lacks a known antigen. Base-call qualities are not available, and no considerably larger clone is one nucleotide away. The rearranged chain carries TRBV4-2 and TRBJ2-7, and TRBD1 matches 8 of the central bases. Sequencing used CD4+ or CD8+ T cells sorted from blood, obtained in a trial of the OX40 agonist ivuxolimab. This TCR was sampled from an adult with an advanced solid tumor such as melanoma, head and neck, liver or kidney cancer. In nucleotide form, the sequence is TGTGCCAGCAGCGACCCCGGACAGGGATATGAGCAGTACTTC. Translated, this gives CASSDPGQGYEQYF.